Listed below are T cell receptor beta chains from one sample, sequenced in a study of Graves' ophthalmopathy and Graves' hyperthyroidism. TCRdb fed the multiplex PCR reads into MiXCR, producing one record per CDR3 protein. The data show more than 300,000 distinct CDR3 sequences, 15% to 20% seen once. Source material: peripheral blood. The receptors originated from an adult woman with stable Graves' hyperthyroidism. Both conserved end residues are part of each CDR3. D genes are given only for firm matches. Size is omitted from some rows. Given values are once, few, many or a class for expanded clones.

TRBD2 | many | TRBJ2-5 | TRBV11-2 | TGTGCCAGCAGCTTAATACTAGCGGGAAAGGAAGAGACCCAGTACTTC | CASSLILAGKEETQYF
. | many | TRBJ1-1 | TRBV6-5 | TGTGCCAGCAGTTTACCTATGAACACTGAAGCTTTCTTT | CASSLPMNTEAFF
. | many | TRBJ2-3 | TRBV11-2 | TGTGCCAGCAGCTTAGACCAAACCGCTACCCACACAGATACGCAGTATTTT | CASSLDQTATHTDTQYF
. | many | TRBJ2-3 | TRBV9 | TGTGCCAGCAGCGTAGAGCTTAACACAGATACGCAGTATTTT | CASSVELNTDTQYF
. | few | TRBJ2-7 | TRBV19 | TGTGCCAGTAGTATCCGGGGTCCCTCCTACGAGCAGTACTTC | CASSIRGPSYEQYF
. | . | TRBJ2-2 | TRBV15 | TGTGCCACCAGCAGCAGAGAAGCCGGGCCGGATACCGGGGAGCTGTTTTTT | CATSSREAGPDTGELFF
. | . | TRBJ2-7 | TRBV20-1 | TGCAGTGCGGGGGCCGGGTCCAAACCTTCCTACGAGCAGTACTTC | CSAGAGSKPSYEQYF
. | . | TRBJ1-2 | TRBV30 | TGTGCCTGGACAGGGGAAATGGACTATGGCTACACCTTC | CAWTGEMDYGYTF
TRBD2 | many | TRBJ2-7 | TRBV19 | TGTGCCAGTAGCTCGAAAGGACTAGCGGGAGCAGTTAACGAGCAGTACTTC | CASSSKGLAGAVNEQYF
. | many | TRBJ1-2 | TRBV28 | TGTGCCAGCAGTTTCTCCGAGAATGCCTATGGCTACACCTTC | CASSFSENAYGYTF
TRBD2 | many | TRBJ2-7 | TRBV20-1 | TGCAGTGCTACTGCGGCGGGAGGGCCCTACGAGCAGTACTTC | CSATAAGGPYEQYF
TRBD1 | many | TRBJ1-3 | TRBV12-3/TRBV12-4 | TGTGCCAGCAGTACCGGGACAGGGGCAGGAAACACCATATATTTT | CASSTGTGAGNTIYF
. | many | TRBJ1-2 | TRBV14 | TGTGCCAGCAGCCAAGATTTTGCGGGCAACTATGGCTACACCTTC | CASSQDFAGNYGYTF
TRBD1 | many | TRBJ2-7 | TRBV28 | TGTGCCAGCAGTGACGGACAGGGGGCGGACGAGCAGTACTTC | CASSDGQGADEQYF
. | . | TRBJ1-1 | TRBV6-5 | TGTGCCAGCAGTTACGGTGGGGTAATCACTGAAGCTTTCTTT | CASSYGGVITEAFF
TRBD2 | many | TRBJ2-2 | TRBV5-1 | TGCGCCAGCAGCTTGCCAGCGGGAGGGCCCGGCACCGGGGAGCTGTTTTTT | CASSLPAGGPGTGELFF
TRBD1 | many | TRBJ2-7 | TRBV4-3 | TGCGCCAGCAGCCAAGACTGGACAGGGGCCTACGAGCAGTACTTC | CASSQDWTGAYEQYF
TRBD1 | many | TRBJ1-2 | TRBV9 | TGTGCCAGCAGCGCCTACGGGACAGGGAGAGGTGGCTACACCTTC | CASSAYGTGRGGYTF
TRBD2 | many | TRBJ2-7 | TRBV20-1 | TGCAGTGCTAGAGATCGGGTACTAGCGGGAGCGGTGGAGCAGTACTTC | CSARDRVLAGAVEQYF
TRBD1 | many | TRBJ2-2 | TRBV5-6 | TGTGCCAGCAGCTCAGGACAGGGGACCGGGGAGCTGTTTTTT | CASSSGQGTGELFF
. | . | TRBJ2-2 | TRBV30 | TGTGCCTGGAGAAGGGCCGGGGAGCTGTTTTTT | CAWRRAGELFF
. | many | TRBJ2-5 | TRBV30 | TGTGCCTGGAGCCTACTAGTAGAAGAGACCCAGTACTTC | CAWSLLVEETQYF
. | many | TRBJ2-4 | TRBV5-1 | TGCGCCAGCAGCTTGTTTTCCGGAGGGTTAGCCAAAAACATTCAGTACTTC | CASSLFSGGLAKNIQYF
TRBD2 | many | TRBJ2-1 | TRBV6-1 | TGTGCCAGCAGGCCGGGACTAGCGGGAGTGTATGAGCAGTTCTTC | CASRPGLAGVYEQFF
. | many | TRBJ1-2 | TRBV29-1 | TGCAGCGTTACGGGTCACCCCACTGGCTACACCTTC | CSVTGHPTGYTF